These 32 T cell receptor beta chains share one sample of origin, sequenced in a study of shared T cell receptors in the human thymus. Profiled with immunoSEQ multiplex PCR; TCRdb holds only in-frame clones, not every one. This sample has just under 550,000 clones, with 70% to 80% found just once. The sample was also reused in another study, on human thymus T cells.

Sequenced sample: thymocytes. The source is a boy younger than two with a congenital heart defect.

V and J are TRBV4-1 and TRBJ2-5, with a weak D call TRBD2 (6 bases). Trimming removed 5 bases from V and 5 bases from J, with 21 bases in between. CDR1 and CDR2 (germline): MGHRA, YSYEKL. The CDR3 runs 16 residues. In nucleotides, the CDR3 is TGCGCCAGCAGCTTAAACACAGCGGGTCTGCGGGAGACCCAGTACTTC. It yields the protein CASSLNTAGLRETQYF.

This chain links TRBV4-1 with TRBJ2-7; 8 positions match TRBD1. Germline trimming cut 1 base from V and 3 bases from J; bases unmatched to any gene: 2. The CDR3 is 14 amino acids. Germline V CDR1 and CDR2: MGHRA, YSYEKL. The CDR3 loop reads CASSQGQGFYEQYF. The CDR3, as DNA: TGCGCCAGCAGCCAAGGACAGGGGTTCTACGAGCAGTACTTC.

This chain uses TRBV7-9 with TRBJ1-1; D call uncertain. Germline assignment: CDR1 SEHNR and CDR2 FQNEAQ (reference sequence). There are 15 residues in the CDR3. V lost 6 bases, J lost 0 bases, and 14 bases lay in between. CDR3: CASSPYLSMNTEAFF. The CDR3 nucleotides read TGTGCCAGCAGTCCGTATTTGAGCATGAACACTGAAGCTTTCTTT.

The chain joins TRBV6-6 to TRBJ2-3; 9 nucleotides line up with TRBD1. The V segment lost 6 bases and the J segment 6 bases; nucleotides outside the gene matches: 4. Per the germline V gene, CDR1 is MNHNY and CDR2 is SVGAGI (reference sequence). The CDR3 runs to 13 residues. This CDR3 is CASSDRGGDTQYF. The DNA for the CDR3 is TGTGCCAGCAGCGACAGGGGGGGGGATACGCAGTATTTT.

The CDR3 protein is CASSPTGTPLEKLFF. DNA of the CDR3: TGTGCCAGCAGCCCTACCGGGACACCGCTAGAAAAACTGTTTTTT. This chain links TRBV9 with TRBJ1-4; tentative D call: TRBD1 (6 bases). The CDR3 is made up of 15 amino acids. V was pared by 4 bases and J by 8 bases, with 18 bases between. Per germline, CDR1 SGDLS and CDR2 YYNGEE.

This chain joins TRBV7-6 and TRBJ2-7; 8 bases align to TRBD1. With 5 bases clipped from V and 7 bases from J, the junction kept 13 bases outside the gene matches. The germline V gene encodes CDR1 SGHVS and CDR2 FNYEAQ. The CDR3 extends over 15 amino acids. The CDR3 reads CASSPGTGGPQEQYF. The CDR3 bases are TGTGCCAGCAGCCCCGGGACAGGTGGCCCCCAAGAGCAGTACTTC. The variable domain in full, with the rest retrieved from reference TRBV7-6 and TRBJ2-7, is GAGVSQSPRYKVTKRGQDVALRCDPISGHVSLYWYRQALGQGPEFLTYFNYEAQQDKSGLPNDRFSAERPEGSISTLTIQRTEQRDSAMYRCASSPGTGGPQEQYFGPGTRLTVT.

The chain couples TRBV6-5 to TRBJ2-2; 10 bases line up with TRBD1. The CDR3 has 14 amino acids. Trimming cost V 6 bases and J 7 bases; bases outside gene matches: 5. CDR1 is MNHEY, CDR2 SVGAGI, per germline. CDR3 region: CASRPTGGSGELFF. CDR3 DNA: TGTGCCAGCAGACCGACAGGGGGCAGCGGGGAGCTGTTTTTT.

The chain links TRBV30 to TRBJ1-1; weak D call: TRBD1 (6 bases). This CDR3 has 13 residues. V gave up 6 bases and J gave up 4 bases, with 15 bases separating them. Germline CDR1 GTSNPN, CDR2 SVGIG (reference sequence). CDR3 amino acids: CACHRVVGTEAFF. The CDR3 nucleotides are TGTGCCTGCCACAGGGTAGTGGGCACTGAAGCTTTCTTT. The whole variable domain, filled in from reference TRBV30 and TRBJ1-1, reads SQTIHQWPATLVQPVGSPLSLECTVEGTSNPNLYWYRQAAGRGLQLLFYSVGIGQISSEVPQNLSASRPQDRQFILSSKKLLLSDSGFYLCACHRVVGTEAFFGQGTRLTVV.

Only one count was recorded for this clone. The chain couples TRBV20-1 to TRBJ2-7; D is possibly TRBD2 (5 bases). The CDR3 covers 10 residues. The V end was cut by 5 bases, the J end by 11 bases, with 13 bases between. CDR1 is DFQATT, CDR2 SNEGSKA, per germline (reference sequence). The CDR3 is CSARTTREYF. The CDR3 coding sequence is TGCAGTGCTCGGACCACGAGGGAGTACTTC.

V usage is TRBV29-1 and J usage is TRBJ2-1; tentative D call: TRBD1 (6 bases). The CDR3 length is 15 residues. CDR1 and CDR2 from the germline V gene are SQVTM and ANQGSEA. The V end lost 4 bases, the J end lost 0 bases, and 13 bases lay between the germline ends. CDR3 in DNA: TGCAGCGTTGTAGACAGGCTGAGCTCCTACAATGAGCAGTTCTTC. It encodes CSVVDRLSSYNEQFF.

This chain connects TRBV28 to TRBJ2-7; tentatively, D is TRBD2 (5 bases). CDR1 MDHEN and CDR2 SYDVKM come from the germline V gene. The CDR3 is 14 residues long. The V gene lost 9 bases and the J gene lost 4 bases, with 19 bases spanning the gap. CDR3 amino acids: CAREASRKEYEQYF. CDR3 in DNA: TGTGCCAGGGAGGCTTCCCGGAAAGAATACGAGCAGTACTTC.

The chain has TRBV5-1 and TRBJ1-1; TRBD1 matches at 8 bases. This CDR3 has 14 residues. Germline values: CDR1 SGHRS, CDR2 YFSETQ. The ends lost 4 bases at V and 6 bases at J; junction bases unmatched: 8. The CDR3, as DNA: TGCGCCAGCAGCGGTACAGGGGGGGGGTCTGAAGCTTTCTTT. Translating it yields CASSGTGGGSEAFF. The full variable domain, rest sourced from reference TRBV5-1 and TRBJ1-1, is KAGVTQTPRYLIKTRGQQVTLSCSPISGHRSVSWYQQTPGQGLQFLFEYFSETQRNKGNFPGRFSGRQFSNSRSEMNVSTLELGDSALYLCASSGTGGGSEAFFGQGTRLTVV.

This clone has only a few counts. The rearrangement links TRBV18 to TRBJ2-5, with TRBD1 matching over 7 bases. J was trimmed by 0 bases and V by 2 bases; bases with no gene match: 18. Germline lookup yields CDR1 KGHSH and CDR2 LQKENI. The CDR3 is 20 residues long. The CDR3 DNA reads as TGTGCCAGCTCACCATCCCGGCGACAGGGCCGGGTATTGTACCAAGAGACCCAGTACTTC. Its translation is CASSPSRRQGRVLYQETQYF.

CDR3 DNA: TGTGCCAGTATGCTGGACAGGGTGGCAGATACGCAGTATTTT. Residues: CASMLDRVADTQYF. The chain carries TRBV19 and TRBJ2-3, with 8 positions matching TRBD1. The CDR3 consists of 14 residues. The germline V gene has CDR1 LNHDA and CDR2 SQIVND (reference sequence). V lost 7 bases and J lost 4; bases outside the gene matches: 7.

The DNA for the CDR3 is TGTGCCAGCAGCTTATCTAGCGGGCGCTACAATGAGCAGTTCTTC. The encoded protein is CASSLSSGRYNEQFF. This sequence joins TRBV5-4 and TRBJ2-1; TRBD2 agrees at 8 bases. Looked up from germline, CDR1 is SGHNT and CDR2 is YYREEE (reference sequence). Trimming cost V 2 bases and J 3 bases; bases outside gene matches: 4. The CDR3 sequence is 15 residues long.

The gene calls are TRBV30 and TRBJ1-4; D is possibly TRBD1 (6 bases). Germline lookup yields CDR1 GTSNPN and CDR2 SVGIG (reference sequence). Trimming cost V 0 bases and J 3 bases, with 14 bases left between them. The CDR3 is 16 residues long. CDR3: CAWSVTQGPANEKLFF. The CDR3 bases are TGTGCCTGGAGTGTCACACAGGGTCCGGCTAATGAAAAACTGTTTTTT.

The CDR3 is CASSQSQSEQFF. In DNA form, the CDR3 reads TGCGCCAGCAGTCAATCCCAGTCTGAGCAGTTCTTC. The V and J genes are TRBV23-1 and TRBJ2-1; D call uncertain. TRBV23-1 has ORF status, its function being uncertain. Between the trimmed V and J ends, which lost 0 bases and 9 bases, there was a span of 6 bases. The CDR3 is made up of 12 amino acids.

The chain recombines TRBV9 with TRBJ1-4, with D hard to call. The CDR3 has 14 residues. Germline V CDR1 and CDR2: SGDLS, YYNGEE. Trimming cost V 3 bases and J 7 bases, with 13 bases left between them. The CDR3: CASSGHRLGEKLFF. CDR3 in DNA: TGTGCCAGCAGCGGACATAGGCTCGGTGAAAAACTGTTTTTT.

The V gene is TRBV9, the J gene TRBJ2-1; D gene ambiguous. Per germline, CDR1 SGDLS and CDR2 YYNGEE. This CDR3 region has 17 residues. V lost 1 base and J lost 2, with 16 bases in between. The CDR3 loop reads CASSVRSARVTYNEQFF. CDR3 in DNA: TGTGCCAGCAGCGTAAGGTCCGCTCGGGTCACCTACAATGAGCAGTTCTTC.

The genes are TRBV4-2 and TRBJ2-2, with D possibly being TRBD2 (6 bases). Germline-derived CDR1 and CDR2 are LGHNA and YNFKEQ. V was shortened by 0 bases and J by 7 bases, with 15 bases between the two germline ends. The CDR3 length is 16 residues. CDR3 protein: CASSQDAARGGGELFF. DNA for the CDR3: TGTGCCAGCAGCCAAGACGCCGCAAGGGGAGGCGGGGAGCTGTTTTTT.

This chain uses TRBV30 with TRBJ2-1; the D gene is possibly TRBD1 (5 bases). Trimming removed 3 bases at V and 8 bases at J, with 20 bases between. Germline lookup yields CDR1 GTSNPN and CDR2 SVGIG (reference sequence). The CDR3 extends over 15 amino acids. CDR3 residues: CAWRAFGQGRDEQFF. CDR3 bases: TGTGCCTGGAGAGCCTTCGGGCAGGGAAGAGATGAGCAGTTCTTC.

The rearrangement joins TRBV27 to TRBJ2-1; TRBD2 matches 8 bases. Germline V gene sequence: CDR1 MNHEY, CDR2 SMNVEV (reference sequence). The CDR3 sequence is 16 residues long. After removal of 8 bases from V and 0 bases from J, the junction contained 9 bases not matched to a gene. This CDR3 is CASRRVAGSSYNEQFF. The CDR3 DNA follows: TGTGCCAGCCGTCGCGTAGCGGGGAGCTCCTACAATGAGCAGTTCTTC.

The chain couples TRBV4-3 to TRBJ2-7; 11 positions agree with TRBD2. This CDR3 has 16 amino acids. V was pared by 0 bases and J by 5 bases, with 6 bases of the junction left unmatched. CDR1 is LGHNA and CDR2 is YSLEER in the germline V gene. The CDR3 bases are TGCGCCAGCAGCCAAGAGCTAGCGGGAGGAGGGCACGAGCAGTACTTC. Its translation: CASSQELAGGGHEQYF.

This chain joins TRBV6-6 and TRBJ1-5; TRBD1 agrees at 7 bases. Trimming at V came to 3 bases and at J to 5 bases, leaving 4 bases not matched to a gene. The CDR3 runs to 14 residues. CDR1 is MNHNY, CDR2 SVGAGI, per germline (reference sequence). The DNA of the CDR3 is TGTGCCAGCAGTTATCGGGACAGTGATCAGCCCCAGCATTTT. Its translation: CASSYRDSDQPQHF.

The gene calls are TRBV27 and TRBJ1-2, with TRBD1 identical over 8 bases. The CDR3 is 15 residues long. The germline gives CDR1 MNHEY, CDR2 SMNVEV (reference sequence). Trimming removed 3 bases from V and 5 bases from J; junction bases left unmatched: 8. CDR3 protein: CASSFSGQGGYGYTF. The CDR3 nucleotides read TGTGCCAGCAGTTTTTCTGGACAGGGAGGTTATGGCTACACCTTC.

The chain links TRBV4-1 to TRBJ2-5; 7 bases fit TRBD1. The V gene's germline CDR1 is MGHRA and CDR2 YSYEKL. The CDR3 contains 15 residues. Trimming at V came to 2 bases and at J to 4 bases, leaving 7 bases not matched to a gene. The CDR3 here is CASSQSGRGTETQYF. The DNA for the CDR3 is TGCGCCAGCAGCCAATCGGGCAGGGGGACAGAGACCCAGTACTTC.

The genes are TRBV6-1 and TRBJ1-2, with 7 bases identical to TRBD1. The CDR3 sequence is 15 residues long. Germline trimming cut 5 bases from V and 4 bases from J; bases unmatched to any gene: 10. CDR1 is MNHNS and CDR2 is SASEGT in the germline V gene. The CDR3 loop is CASSPNRQGRYGYTF. The CDR3 bases are TGTGCCAGCAGTCCAAATCGACAGGGACGCTATGGCTACACCTTC.

CDR3 coding DNA: TGTGCCAGTAGTATCAGACTAGCGGGAACGCTCTACAATGAGCAGTTCTTC. Its protein is CASSIRLAGTLYNEQFF. The chain carries TRBV19 and TRBJ2-1; 11 nucleotides match TRBD2. CDR1 LNHDA and CDR2 SQIVND come from the germline V gene (reference sequence). This CDR3 is built from 17 residues. Germline trimming cut 3 bases from V and 3 bases from J; bases unmatched to any gene: 7.

The chain links TRBV4-2 to TRBJ2-7; the match to TRBD2 covers 15 bases. The CDR3 sequence is 19 residues long. Germline V gene data show CDR1 as LGHNA and CDR2 as YNFKEQ. V shed 2 bases, J shed 0 bases, and the junction held 8 bases outside the gene matches. The CDR3 sequence: CASSQLGLAGGTPSYEQYF. The DNA for the CDR3 is TGTGCCAGCAGCCAACTGGGACTAGCGGGAGGCACCCCCTCCTACGAGCAGTACTTC.

The V call is TRBV6-5, the J call TRBJ2-6, with a possible D match to TRBD1 (5 bases). Germline loops: CDR1 MNHEY, CDR2 SVGAGI. CDR3 length: 15 residues. V gave up 5 bases and J gave up 4 bases, with 12 bases separating them. The CDR3 DNA reads TGTGCCAGCAGTGCCACAGGTGCGGGGGCCAACGTCCTGACTTTC. It specifies CASSATGAGANVLTF.

The chain uses TRBV5-4 and TRBJ1-4, with D perhaps TRBD1 (5 bases). V shed 4 bases and J shed 7 bases, with 20 bases lying between them. Germline V gene sequence: CDR1 SGHNT, CDR2 YYREEE (reference sequence). CDR3 length equals 16 residues. The CDR3 spells CASSGGTHEGVEKLFF. As DNA, the CDR3 is TGTGCCAGCAGCGGGGGGACTCACGAAGGAGTTGAAAAACTGTTTTTT.

V gene TRBV6-5 combines with J gene TRBJ1-2, with TRBD1 identical over 8 bases. V lost 5 bases to trimming and J lost 7 bases; unmatched junction nucleotides: 6. The length of the CDR3 is 13 residues. Germline V gene sequence: CDR1 MNHEY, CDR2 SVGAGI. The CDR3 bases are TGTGCCAGCAGTACCGGACAGGGAGTTGGCTACACCTTC. It codes for CASSTGQGVGYTF.